This T cell receptor beta chain was found in a study of blood T cell repertoires in COVID-19. Source study methods: Estimation of nucleated cell counts relied on the amplification of reference gene primers. The method was immunoSEQ multiplex PCR; TCRdb's version includes in-frame clones alone and lacks a portion of them. V and J calls and clone size come straight from that table; D and trimming were deduced from the DNA. The profile covers 250,000 to 300,000 clones, with over 75% appearing a single time and about 1% taken by the ten largest. All enrollees were about 18 to 100 years old and from fewer than 25 US areas. After removal of 5 bases from V and 5 bases from J, the junction contained 8 bases not matched to a gene. The CDR3 extends over 14 amino acids. CDR1 and CDR2 from the germline V gene are SGHRS and YFSETQ.

Material for sequencing was PBMCs or T cells enriched from blood (not recorded which). The source is a woman in her 30s who had recovered from COVID-19. V and J are TRBV5-1 and TRBJ2-7; 9 bases align to TRBD1. Written as DNA, the CDR3 is TGCGCCAGCAGTTCAGGGACAGGGAGCCACGAGCAGTACTTC. It is translated as CASSSGTGSHEQYF.